A single T cell receptor (beta chain) is shown here with its context. Its antigen is not identified. The TCR beta CDR3 regions underwent amplification using RNA transcripts as the source. TCR CDR3 underwent first-round RT-PCR with the HTBI primer set. TCRdb reprocessed the multiplex PCR reads with MiXCR, giving one entry per CDR3 protein. The top ten hold 7.5% to 9.5% of the sample, which has about 840,000 distinct CDR3 sequences, over 35% seen once. This sample is drawn from a study of T cells in Graves' hyperthyroidism and ophthalmopathy. Findings and limits, study-wide: It was a median about seven months before onset that the model predicted ophthalmopathy.

Per the germline V gene, CDR1 is SQVTM and CDR2 is ANQGSEA. The CDR3 is 14 amino acids. Trimming removed 4 bases from V and 3 bases from J, with 15 bases in between. Clinical symptoms, serum thyroxine, TRAb, thyroid ultrasound and orbital computed tomography established diagnosis. PBMCs were sourced from 9 to 10 ml fresh peripheral blood. This TCR was sampled from a man younger than 35 with Graves' hyperthyroidism. The chain carries TRBV29-1 and TRBJ2-5; either TRBD1 or TRBD2 may supply D (6 bases each). Sequenced: blood. In DNA, the CDR3 is TGCAGCGTTGTCCAAGGGGGGTTTGAAGAGACCCAGTACTTC. Translated: CSVVQGGFEETQYF.